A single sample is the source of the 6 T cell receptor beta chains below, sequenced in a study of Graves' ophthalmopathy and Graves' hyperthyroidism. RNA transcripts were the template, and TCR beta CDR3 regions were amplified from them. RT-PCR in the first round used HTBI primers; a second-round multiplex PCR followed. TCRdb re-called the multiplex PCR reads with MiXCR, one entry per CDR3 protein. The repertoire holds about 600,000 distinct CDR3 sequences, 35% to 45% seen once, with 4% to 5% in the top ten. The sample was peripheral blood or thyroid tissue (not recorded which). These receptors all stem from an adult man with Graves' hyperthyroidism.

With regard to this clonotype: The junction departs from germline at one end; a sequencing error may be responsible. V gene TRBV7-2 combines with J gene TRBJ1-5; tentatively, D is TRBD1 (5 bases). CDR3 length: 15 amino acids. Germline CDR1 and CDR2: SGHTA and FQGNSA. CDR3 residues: CASSRSGGGNQPQHF. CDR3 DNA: TGCGCCAGCAGTCGCTCCGGGGGAGGGAATCAGCCCCAGCATTTT.

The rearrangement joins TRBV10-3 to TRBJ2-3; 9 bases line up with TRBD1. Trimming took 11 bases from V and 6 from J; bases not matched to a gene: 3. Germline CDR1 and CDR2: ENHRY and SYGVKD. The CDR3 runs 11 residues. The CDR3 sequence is CAVQGADTQYF. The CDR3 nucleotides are TGTGCCGTACAGGGGGCGGATACGCAGTATTTT.

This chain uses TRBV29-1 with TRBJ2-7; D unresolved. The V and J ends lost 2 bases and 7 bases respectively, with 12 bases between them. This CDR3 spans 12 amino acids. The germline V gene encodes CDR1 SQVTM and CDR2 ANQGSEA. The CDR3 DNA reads TGCAGCGTTGAACCGGATTACAATGAGCAGTACTTC. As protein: CSVEPDYNEQYF.

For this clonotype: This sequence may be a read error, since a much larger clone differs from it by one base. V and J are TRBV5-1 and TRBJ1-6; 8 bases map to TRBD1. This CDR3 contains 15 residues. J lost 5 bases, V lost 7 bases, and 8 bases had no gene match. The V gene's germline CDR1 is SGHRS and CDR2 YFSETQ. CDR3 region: CASGSGQGHNSPLHF. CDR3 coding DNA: TGCGCCAGCGGCTCCGGACAGGGCCATAATTCACCCCTCCACTTT.

The CDR3 spells CASSLFDRPQHF. The CDR3 bases are TGTGCCAGCAGTTTATTCGATCGGCCCCAGCATTTT. V gene TRBV28 combines with J gene TRBJ1-5; D gene unclear. V lost 1 base to trimming and J lost 9 bases, with 7 bases between them. The CDR3 runs to 12 residues. Germline CDR1 is MDHEN and CDR2 is SYDVKM.

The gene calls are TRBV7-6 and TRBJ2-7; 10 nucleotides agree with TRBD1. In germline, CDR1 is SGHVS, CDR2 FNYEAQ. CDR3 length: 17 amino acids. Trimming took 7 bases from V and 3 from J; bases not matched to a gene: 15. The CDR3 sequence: CASTERAPDRGDYEQYF. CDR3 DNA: TGTGCCAGCACCGAAAGGGCACCGGACAGGGGGGACTACGAGCAGTACTTC. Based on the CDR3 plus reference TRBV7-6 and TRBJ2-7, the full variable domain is GAGVSQSPRYKVTKRGQDVALRCDPISGHVSLYWYRQALGQGPEFLTYFNYEAQQDKSGLPNDRFSAERPEGSISTLTIQRTEQRDSAMYRCASTERAPDRGDYEQYFGPGTRLTVT.